The 32 T cell receptor beta chains given below trace back to one sample, sequenced in a study of memory CD4+ T cells and cytomegalovirus serostatus. Only in-frame clones appear in the TCRdb table, and some are missing; sequencing was by immunoSEQ multiplex PCR. The data contain about 75,000 clones, around four fifths of them singletons. The sort gate was single viable CD3+CD4+CD8-CD45RO+ cells for memory CD4+ T cells. The material sequenced was memory CD4+ T cells from blood. The receptors were sampled from an adult in good health and CMV-seropositive.

V usage is TRBV11-2 and J usage is TRBJ1-2; 7 bases align to TRBD1. J lost 6 bases, V lost 1 base, and 8 bases had no gene match. Germline CDR1 and CDR2: SGHAT and FQNNGV. The CDR3 is made up of 15 amino acids. CDR3 sequence: CASSLGTDRPHGYTF. The CDR3 nucleotides are TGTGCCAGCAGCTTAGGTACGGACAGGCCACATGGCTACACCTTC.

This chain links TRBV27 with TRBJ1-3; possible D gene TRBD1, 6 bases. The germline V and J ends were trimmed by 3 bases and 3 bases, with 12 bases remaining between them. Germline V gene data show CDR1 as MNHEY and CDR2 as SMNVEV (reference sequence). This CDR3 comprises 15 residues. CDR3 protein: CASSLGRGGGNTIYF. CDR3 DNA: TGTGCCAGCAGTTTGGGCAGGGGAGGTGGAAACACCATATATTTT.

The J gene is TRBJ1-6, the V gene TRBV14, with D perhaps TRBD1 (5 bases). The length of the CDR3 is 14 residues. Germline V gene sequence: CDR1 SGHDN, CDR2 FVKESK. Trimming stripped 2 bases from V and 7 bases from J, with 9 bases between. DNA for the CDR3: TGTGCCAGCAGCCAAAACGGGGGAAATTCACCCCTCCACTTT. This translates into CASSQNGGNSPLHF.

The chain uses TRBV30 and TRBJ2-1; 7 nucleotides align to TRBD2. The germline V gene encodes CDR1 GTSNPN and CDR2 SVGIG (reference sequence). CDR3 size: 14 residues. The V and J ends lost 8 bases and 8 bases, in that order; junction bases with no gene match: 15. The CDR3 bases are TGTGCCCGGGCTGGAGCGGGATATATCGATGAGCAGTTCTTC. Translated, it gives CARAGAGYIDEQFF.

This chain uses TRBV4-1 with TRBJ2-3; tentative D call: TRBD2 (6 bases). Germline V gene lookup returns CDR1 MGHRA and CDR2 YSYEKL. V lost 5 bases to trimming and J lost 2 bases, with 17 bases between them. This CDR3 contains 16 residues. CDR3 coding DNA: TGCGCCAGCAGCTACCTATATGGGGGACTCACAGATACGCAGTATTTT. Protein sequence: CASSYLYGGLTDTQYF.

The gene calls are TRBV19 and TRBJ1-5; possibly TRBD1 for D (5 bases). V lost 5 bases to trimming and J lost 6 bases, with 11 bases between them. The CDR3 spans 13 residues. Germline V gene lookup returns CDR1 LNHDA and CDR2 SQIVND (reference sequence). In nucleotides, the CDR3 is TGTGCCAGTAGTCTTCAGGGTGTTCAGCCCCAGCATTTT. It yields the protein CASSLQGVQPQHF.

This clone was seen a handful of times. The chain employs TRBV7-9 and TRBJ1-3; 10 positions match TRBD1. V lost 4 bases, J lost 8 bases, and 5 bases stayed unmatched. The germline CDR1 and CDR2 sequences are SEHNR and FQNEAQ (reference sequence). This CDR3 is 14 amino acids long. The CDR3, as DNA: TGTGCCAGCAGCTATTGGGACAGGGGAGACACCATATATTTT. Translated, it gives CASSYWDRGDTIYF.

This sequence joins TRBV29-1 and TRBJ2-3; possibly TRBD1 or TRBD2 for D (6 bases each). V shed 3 bases and J shed 5 bases, with 15 bases lying between them. The CDR3 has 14 amino acids. The germline V gene has CDR1 SQVTM and CDR2 ANQGSEA. Written as DNA, the CDR3 is TGCAGCGTTGAGCTCGGGGGCTGGGGAGATACGCAGTATTTT. It encodes CSVELGGWGDTQYF.

V gene TRBV7-9 combines with J gene TRBJ2-1, with 10 bases fitting TRBD2. V was clipped by 5 bases and J by 5 bases; unmatched bases: 9. Germline CDR1 is SEHNR and CDR2 is FQNEAQ (reference sequence). CDR3 size: 16 residues. The DNA for the CDR3 is TGTGCCAGCAGCCCCTTGAGCGGGAGGGTACACAATGAGCAGTTCTTC. Its protein product is CASSPLSGRVHNEQFF.

The rearrangement uses TRBV7-8 and TRBJ1-1; D not resolved. Germline assignment: CDR1 SGHVS and CDR2 FQNEAQ. This CDR3 has 14 residues. V was trimmed by 0 bases and J by 2 bases, leaving 7 bases between them. CDR3 loop: CASSLAGGNTEAFF. CDR3 sequence (DNA): TGTGCCAGCAGCTTAGCAGGAGGCAACACTGAAGCTTTCTTT.

V is TRBV18 and J is TRBJ1-2, with 10 bases aligning to TRBD1. This CDR3 is built from 16 residues. V was clipped by 4 bases and J by 3 bases; unmatched bases: 8. Germline values: CDR1 KGHSH, CDR2 LQKENI. CDR3 sequence: CASSLSTGGADYGYTF. The CDR3 DNA is TGTGCCAGCTCACTATCGACAGGGGGCGCAGACTATGGCTACACCTTC.

The V call is TRBV6-1, the J call TRBJ1-5; the D gene is possibly TRBD1 (6 bases). Trimming removed 6 bases from V and 0 bases from J, with 12 bases in between. This CDR3 comprises 15 residues. Germline V gives CDR1 MNHNS, CDR2 SASEGT. Here the CDR3 reads CASRRQAASNQPQHF. The CDR3 DNA follows: TGTGCCAGCAGGAGACAGGCCGCTAGCAATCAGCCCCAGCATTTT.

The CDR3 is CASSLRPENTEAFF. In DNA, the CDR3 is TGTGCCAGCAGCTTAAGGCCAGAGAACACTGAAGCTTTCTTT. V gene TRBV7-6 combines with J gene TRBJ1-1; unclear D gene. The CDR3 has 14 residues. Looked up from germline, CDR1 is SGHVS and CDR2 is FNYEAQ. V lost 2 bases to trimming and J lost 1 base, with 8 bases between them.

The genes are TRBV11-3 and TRBJ2-1, with TRBD2 matching 7 bases. Germline values: CDR1 SGHNT, CDR2 YENEEA. The trim removed 5 bases at V and 6 bases at J, leaving 10 bases unmatched. The CDR3 length is 15 residues. The CDR3 nucleotides are TGTGCCAGCAGCCTAAGGGGAGGGGTTAGCAATGAGCAGTTCTTC. Protein product: CASSLRGGVSNEQFF.

This chain connects TRBV7-2 to TRBJ2-3, with D uncertain. The germline V and J ends were trimmed by 7 bases and 3 bases, with 11 bases remaining between them. The CDR3 is 13 amino acids. Germline CDR1 reads SGHTA; CDR2 reads FQGNSA. This chain's CDR3 is CASTLPRTDTQYF. Here the CDR3 DNA reads TGTGCCAGCACCCTGCCCCGTACAGATACGCAGTATTTT.

The V and J genes are TRBV28 and TRBJ2-1; 8 bases agree with TRBD2. This CDR3 is built from 13 residues. The germline V gene encodes CDR1 MDHEN and CDR2 SYDVKM. Germline trimming cut 7 bases from V and 6 bases from J; bases unmatched to any gene: 5. CDR3: CASTTGGVNEQFF. The CDR3 DNA reads as TGTGCCAGCACCACGGGGGGGGTCAATGAGCAGTTCTTC. Full variable domain (remainder filled in from reference TRBV28 and TRBJ2-1): DVKVTQSSRYLVKRTGEKVFLECVQDMDHENMFWYRQDPGLGLRLIYFSYDVKMKEKGDIPEGYSVSREKKERFSLILESASTNQTSMYLCASTTGGVNEQFFGPGTRLTVL.

The chain couples TRBV5-4 to TRBJ2-5; 8 bases agree with TRBD2. The ends lost 4 bases at V and 5 bases at J; junction bases unmatched: 7. This CDR3 is 14 amino acids long. From germline, CDR1 is SGHNT and CDR2 YYREEE (reference sequence). The DNA for the CDR3 is TGTGCCAGCAGCCCCTCCGGGAGGGGGGAGACCCAGTACTTC. Its protein product is CASSPSGRGETQYF.

The gene calls are TRBV5-6 and TRBJ2-2; tentatively, D is TRBD1 (6 bases). CDR3 length: 15 amino acids. V lost 2 bases and J 0 bases, leaving 8 bases between the germline ends. CDR1 SGHDT and CDR2 YYEEEE come from the germline V gene. The CDR3, as DNA: TGTGCCAGCAGCTTCTGGGGGCCGAACACCGGGGAGCTGTTTTTT. This codes for CASSFWGPNTGELFF. The variable domain in full, with the rest retrieved from reference TRBV5-6 and TRBJ2-2, is DAGVTQSPTHLIKTRGQQVTLRCSPKSGHDTVSWYQQALGQGPQFIFQYYEEEERQRGNFPDRFSGHQFPNYSSELNVNALLLGDSALYLCASSFWGPNTGELFFGEGSRLTVL.

The table lists this clone with a few counts. The V gene is TRBV19, the J gene TRBJ1-2; D is unresolved. The CDR3 runs 13 residues. Germline loops: CDR1 LNHDA, CDR2 SQIVND (reference sequence). Trimming cost V 1 base and J 8 bases, with 11 bases left between them. The CDR3 sequence: CASSIGSVPGYTF. CDR3 coding DNA: TGTGCCAGTAGTATAGGGTCCGTTCCGGGCTACACCTTC. The whole variable domain, remainder taken from reference TRBV19 and TRBJ1-2, is DGGITQSPKYLFRKEGQNVTLSCEQNLNHDAMYWYRQDPGQGLRLIYYSQIVNDFQKGDIAEGYSVSREKKESFPLTVTSAQKNPTAFYLCASSIGSVPGYTFGSGTRLTVV.

The chain is built from TRBV5-4 and TRBJ2-2; 11 bases fit TRBD2. This CDR3 is built from 16 residues. Germline-derived CDR1 and CDR2 are SGHNT and YYREEE (reference sequence). Unmatched junction bases numbered 4, after V lost 2 bases and J lost 4 bases. CDR3 nucleotides: TGTGCCAGCAGCTTTTATAGCGGGGGGGGCACCGGGGAGCTGTTTTTT. Encoded protein: CASSFYSGGGTGELFF.

V usage is TRBV11-3 and J usage is TRBJ2-2; a possible D gene is TRBD2 (6 bases). The germline V gene encodes CDR1 SGHNT and CDR2 YENEEA. The CDR3 sequence is 17 residues long. Trimming removed 1 base from V and 4 bases from J, with 16 bases in between. The CDR3 bases are TGTGCCAGCAGCTTAGCTTGGGCGGGGACGGGCACCGGGGAGCTGTTTTTT. This gives the protein CASSLAWAGTGTGELFF.

This clone has only a few counts. The chain uses TRBV19 and TRBJ1-1; 10 bases line up with TRBD1. J was trimmed by 7 bases and V by 6 bases; bases with no gene match: 11. The CDR3 runs to 15 residues. Germline V gene sequence: CDR1 LNHDA, CDR2 SQIVND (reference sequence). The CDR3 protein is CASSNRPGQGFEAFF. CDR3 coding DNA: TGTGCCAGTAGCAATCGGCCGGGACAGGGGTTTGAAGCTTTCTTT. The full variable domain, in which reference TRBV19 and TRBJ1-1 provide the parts outside the CDR3, is DGGITQSPKYLFRKEGQNVTLSCEQNLNHDAMYWYRQDPGQGLRLIYYSQIVNDFQKGDIAEGYSVSREKKESFPLTVTSAQKNPTAFYLCASSNRPGQGFEAFFGQGTRLTVV.

The CDR3 spells CASSSGLDRGTDTQYF. CDR3 DNA: TGTGCCAGCAGCTCCGGACTGGACAGGGGAACAGATACGCAGTATTTT. The chain has TRBV5-4 and TRBJ2-3; TRBD1 matches 9 bases. The V gene's germline CDR1 is SGHNT and CDR2 YYREEE (reference sequence). V trimming: 3 bases; J trimming: 3 bases; junction bases outside the gene matches: 8. The CDR3 has 16 amino acids.

The genes are TRBV11-3 and TRBJ2-6; 11 nucleotides line up with TRBD1. Germline CDR1 and CDR2: SGHNT and YENEEA. V gave up 5 bases and J gave up 0 bases; unmatched junction bases: 6. The CDR3 contains 18 residues. CDR3 sequence (DNA): TGTGCCAGCAGCCCCGGACAGGGGGCGATCTCTGGGGCCAACGTCCTGACTTTC. It encodes CASSPGQGAISGANVLTF.

This chain links TRBV7-8 with TRBJ2-1, with TRBD2 as a possible D gene (6 bases). V was shortened by 0 bases and J by 2 bases, with 14 bases between the two germline ends. The CDR3 covers 17 residues. Per the germline V gene, CDR1 is SGHVS and CDR2 is FQNEAQ. CDR3 nucleotides: TGTGCCAGCAGCTTAGCGAGGAGGGCTAGCGCCTACAATGAGCAGTTCTTC. Encoded protein: CASSLARRASAYNEQFF.

The rearrangement uses TRBV5-4 and TRBJ1-1, with unresolved D. Trimming removed 4 bases from V and 2 bases from J, with 12 bases in between. CDR3 length equals 14 residues. CDR1 and CDR2 from the germline V gene are SGHNT and YYREEE (reference sequence). Here the CDR3 DNA reads TGTGCCAGCAGCGGGTCACGGATAAACACTGAAGCTTTCTTT. Its translation: CASSGSRINTEAFF.

This clone was recorded a few times. The chain has TRBV5-4 and TRBJ1-1; TRBD1 matches 7 bases. Germline V gives CDR1 SGHNT, CDR2 YYREEE (reference sequence). Trimming removed 4 bases from V and 4 bases from J; junction bases left unmatched: 7. The CDR3 is made up of 14 amino acids. For the CDR3, the DNA is TGTGCCAGCAGCAAAGGGACAGAACTCACTGAAGCTTTCTTT. Its protein product is CASSKGTELTEAFF.

The rearrangement uses TRBV5-4 and TRBJ2-1; 9 nucleotides align to TRBD1. Germline CDR1 SGHNT, CDR2 YYREEE (reference sequence). The V gene end was trimmed by 4 bases and the J gene end by 5 bases; junction bases not matched to a gene: 7. CDR3 size: 15 residues. The CDR3 sequence: CASSRYRGLDNEQFF. The CDR3 DNA follows: TGTGCCAGCAGCCGTTACAGGGGGCTAGACAATGAGCAGTTCTTC.

The V gene is TRBV27, the J gene TRBJ2-1; 8 positions match TRBD2. Per the germline V gene, CDR1 is MNHEY and CDR2 is SMNVEV (reference sequence). J was trimmed by 8 bases and V by 6 bases; bases with no gene match: 9. The CDR3 length is 14 residues. The CDR3 sequence is CASSSPGLGDEQFF. CDR3 DNA sequence: TGTGCCAGCAGCTCCCCGGGACTAGGAGATGAGCAGTTCTTC.

J is TRBJ1-2 and V is TRBV5-4; 8 positions match TRBD1. The J segment lost 3 bases and the V segment lost 2 bases, leaving 3 bases of the junction unmatched. The CDR3 extends over 14 amino acids. Germline V gene data show CDR1 as SGHNT and CDR2 as YYREEE (reference sequence). CDR3 in amino acids: CASSLQDRDYGYTF. The CDR3 bases are TGTGCCAGCAGCTTACAGGACAGGGACTATGGCTACACCTTC.

V usage is TRBV4-1 and J usage is TRBJ1-2, with TRBD1 identical over 10 bases. CDR3 length: 16 amino acids. Trimming at V came to 1 base and at J to 3 bases, leaving 5 bases not matched to a gene. Germline V CDR1 and CDR2: MGHRA, YSYEKL. The CDR3 loop is CASSQGTGGIHYGYTF. The CDR3 DNA follows: TGCGCCAGCAGCCAAGGGACAGGGGGGATACACTATGGCTACACCTTC.

This chain joins TRBV7-2 and TRBJ1-3; TRBD1 might be the D (5 bases). Trimming removed 5 bases at V and 2 bases at J, with 16 bases between. The germline CDR1 and CDR2 sequences are SGHTA and FQGNSA. The CDR3 is 16 residues long. The DNA of the CDR3 is TGTGCCAGCAGCCTTCCGGGGGACTTGGCTGGAAACACCATATATTTT. Translating gives CASSLPGDLAGNTIYF.